This passage covers 3 T cell receptor beta chains from one sample sequenced in a study of blood T cell repertoires in COVID-19. The data were produced by immunoSEQ multiplex PCR, yet TCRdb's version contains in-frame clones alone and is incomplete. The sample consists of about 60,000 clones, just under 80% of them appearing once. Sample: peripheral blood. The receptors derive from a human donor in a cohort sampled during active COVID-19.

The chain recombines TRBV3-1 (or the pseudogene TRBV3-2) with TRBJ2-1; TRBD2 might be the D (6 bases). V gave up 3 bases and J gave up 6 bases, with 21 bases separating them. The CDR3 is 17 residues long. Germline V gives CDR1 LGHDT, CDR2 YNNKEL (reference sequence). CDR3 in amino acids: CASSHPMAAGISNEQFF. CDR3 DNA: TGTGCCAGCAGCCACCCCATGGCCGCGGGGATTTCCAATGAGCAGTTCTTC.

This clone was observed a few times. The chain combines TRBV28 with TRBJ1-2; a weak D match, TRBD1 (5 bases). CDR3 size: 14 residues. Looked up from germline, CDR1 is MDHEN and CDR2 is SYDVKM. Trimming shortened V by 6 bases and J by 4 bases, and 15 bases separated the two germline ends. The CDR3 sequence: CASSSGQGGYGYTF. The CDR3 bases are TGTGCCAGCAGCTCGGGGCAGGGAGGCTATGGCTACACCTTC.

This chain joins TRBV9 and TRBJ1-2; D might be TRBD1 (6 bases). The CDR3 is 14 residues long. Trimming pared 3 bases from V and 2 bases from J, leaving 11 bases between. Germline-derived CDR1 and CDR2 are SGDLS and YYNGEE. The CDR3: CASSGNRVNYGYTF. The CDR3 region has the DNA TGTGCCAGCAGCGGAAACAGGGTGAACTATGGCTACACCTTC.